One and the same sample provided the 11 T cell receptor beta chains below, sequenced in a study of Ad26.COV2.S vaccination and SARS-CoV-2 variants. Measured with immunoSEQ multiplex PCR; TCRdb has only the in-frame clones, and not every one. The table lists 180,000 or so clones, around 88% of them singletons, with under 7.5% in the top ten. This specimen was peripheral blood, taken after recovery from COVID-19. These TCRs come from a human donor who had recovered from COVID-19.

The chain links TRBV18 to TRBJ2-7, with D unclear. CDR3 length: 12 amino acids. CDR1 is KGHSH and CDR2 is LQKENI in the germline V gene. V was cut by 3 bases and J by 3 bases, with 6 bases left in between. CDR3 protein: CASSPKNYEQYF. The CDR3 DNA follows: TGTGCCAGCTCACCCAAAAACTACGAGCAGTACTTC.

The J gene is TRBJ2-2, the V gene TRBV3-1 (or the pseudogene TRBV3-2), with D perhaps given as TRBD1 or TRBD2 (6 bases each). Germline CDR1 is LGHDT and CDR2 is YNNKEL (reference sequence). Deletions cut 7 bases from V and 7 bases from J, with 13 bases between. CDR3 size: 13 residues. The CDR3 coding sequence is TGTGCCAGCATGAGGGGGGTCTTCGGGGAGCTGTTTTTT. It is translated as CASMRGVFGELFF.

Only a few counts were recorded for this clone. The chain combines TRBV6-1 with TRBJ1-3; D uncertain. The germline CDR1 and CDR2 sequences are MNHNS and SASEGT. Trimming cost V 3 bases and J 1 base, with 10 bases left between them. There are 15 residues in the CDR3. DNA of the CDR3: TGTGCCAGCAGTGAGGCGGAGGGTTCTGGAAACACCATATATTTT. Protein product: CASSEAEGSGNTIYF.

The sample holds a few counts of this clone. The chain is built from TRBV5-1 and TRBJ1-2; D is undetermined. V was cut by 3 bases and J by 5 bases, with 17 bases left in between. Per germline, CDR1 SGHRS and CDR2 YFSETQ. This CDR3 region has 15 residues. The CDR3 reads CASSSDGTSPYGYTF. The CDR3 DNA follows: TGCGCCAGCAGCTCGGACGGAACCAGCCCTTATGGCTACACCTTC.

This sequence joins TRBV9 and TRBJ1-4; D unresolved. Germline V gene lookup returns CDR1 SGDLS and CDR2 YYNGEE. The CDR3 runs 12 residues. V was trimmed by 4 bases and J by 12 bases, leaving 13 bases between them. The CDR3 region is CASSPPSYQLFF. The CDR3 coding sequence is TGTGCCAGCAGCCCCCCCAGTTATCAACTGTTTTTT.

V gene TRBV5-5 combines with J gene TRBJ1-2, with a tentative D call TRBD1 (5 bases). The V gene lost 4 bases and the J gene lost 4 bases, with 17 bases spanning the gap. CDR3 length equals 15 residues. CDR1 is SGHKS, CDR2 YYEKEE, per germline (reference sequence). CDR3 sequence: CASSPRQVGGYGYTF. The CDR3 DNA reads as TGTGCCAGCAGCCCTCGACAAGTTGGGGGCTATGGCTACACCTTC.

In its sample, this clone was seen a few times. The chain recombines TRBV18 with TRBJ2-3, with TRBD1 identical over 7 bases. The germline CDR1 and CDR2 sequences are KGHSH and LQKENI. V lost 3 bases and J lost 4; bases outside the gene matches: 10. The CDR3 runs to 16 residues. The CDR3 DNA sequence: TGTGCCAGCTCACCCCAACGACAGGGACGAGCAGATACGCAGTATTTT. It codes for CASSPQRQGRADTQYF.

V gene TRBV21-1 combines with J gene TRBJ2-4. TRBV21-1 is flagged as a pseudogene. The CDR3 extends over 17 amino acids. CDR3 coding DNA: TGTGCCAGCCGGATAGAGCGGACCCTACCCGAAGGGGACATTCAGTACTTC. Translating gives CASRIERTLPEGDIQYF.

The V gene is TRBV4-2, the J gene TRBJ1-2; possibly TRBD1 for D (5 bases). The CDR3 runs 14 residues. The V gene lost 3 bases and the J gene lost 4 bases, with 12 bases spanning the gap. From germline, CDR1 is LGHNA and CDR2 YNFKEQ. In nucleotides, the CDR3 is TGTGCCAGCAGCCATCCCGGGGCCTTCTATGGCTACACCTTC. This sequence encodes CASSHPGAFYGYTF.

CDR3 in amino acids: CASSWGATEAFF. The CDR3 nucleotides read TGTGCCAGCAGTTGGGGAGCAACTGAAGCTTTCTTT. V gene TRBV2 combines with J gene TRBJ1-1, with no clear D. V shed 5 bases and J shed 5 bases, with 9 bases lying between them. This CDR3 comprises 12 residues. Germline CDR1 SNHLY, CDR2 FYNNEI.

This clone was picked up a small number of times. The rearrangement links TRBV5-1 to TRBJ1-3; no clear D. In germline, CDR1 is SGHRS, CDR2 YFSETQ. The CDR3 covers 12 residues. Trimming removed 2 bases from V and 2 bases from J, with 2 bases in between. The CDR3 sequence is CASSLAGNTIYF. The DNA of the CDR3 is TGCGCCAGCAGCTTAGCTGGAAACACCATATATTTT.